The T cell receptor beta chain described here comes from a study of T cell repertoires in cytomegalovirus infection. Notes on the study in general: The cumulative frequency of public TCR beta families identified carriers of CMV plus the relevant HLA.

From germline, CDR1 is SGHVS and CDR2 FNYEAQ. Trimming left V 3 bases short and J 1 base short, with 6 bases between. The CDR3 runs to 14 residues. One entry per CDR3 protein results from TCRdb running MiXCR on the reads. The sample includes about 180,000 distinct CDR3 sequences, about an eighth of them seen just once. The sample holds many counts of this clonotype. Its antigen is still unknown. The chain has TRBV7-6 and TRBJ2-2; D is unresolved. The TCR sequence derives from a human donor in good health (CMV status not recorded). Some clones in this sample may be carry-over from other donors' samples. The sample comprised PBMCs. This chain's CDR3 is CASSFSQNTGELFF. Written as DNA, the CDR3 is TGTGCCAGCAGCTTTAGTCAGAACACCGGGGAGCTGTTTTTT.